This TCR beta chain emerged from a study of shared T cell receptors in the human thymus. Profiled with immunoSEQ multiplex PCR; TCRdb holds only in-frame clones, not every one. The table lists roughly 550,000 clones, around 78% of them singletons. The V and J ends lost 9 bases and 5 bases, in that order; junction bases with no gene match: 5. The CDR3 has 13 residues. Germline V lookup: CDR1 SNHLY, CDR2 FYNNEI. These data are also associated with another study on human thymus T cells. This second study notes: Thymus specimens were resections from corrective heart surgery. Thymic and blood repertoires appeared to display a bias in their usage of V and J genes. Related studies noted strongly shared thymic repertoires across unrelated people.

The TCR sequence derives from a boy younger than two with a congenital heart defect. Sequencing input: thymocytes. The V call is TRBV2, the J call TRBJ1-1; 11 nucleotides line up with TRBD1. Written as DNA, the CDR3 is TGTGCCAGGGGGACAGGGGGGCGGACTGAAGCTTTCTTT. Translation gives CARGTGGRTEAFF.